A selection of T cell receptor beta chains follows, all from one sample in a study of blood T cell repertoires in COVID-19. Clones were read by immunoSEQ multiplex PCR, and TCRdb kept only the in-frame ones, dropping some. Of some 89,000 clones detected, approximately 90% appear once; the ten largest clones hold 1.5% to 2%. The specimen was peripheral blood. The receptor source for this set is a man aged 60-69 years with acute or convalescent COVID-19. Both conserved end residues are part of each CDR3. The order of the fields is D gene, clone size, V gene, J gene, CDR3 DNA, CDR3 protein. A D gene is named only where the DNA matches it firmly. For some rows the clone size is stated as once, few or many, or as a class when expanded; others skip it.

NA,NA,TRBV2,TRBJ1-2,TGTGCCAGCAGTGAATTAGGAGGGACTTATGGCTACACCTTC,CASSELGGTYGYTF
TRBD1,NA,TRBV6-1,TRBJ1-2,TGTGCCAGCAGTGAAAGGCCCCAGGGGGCCCCAGAAGGCTACACCTTC,CASSERPQGAPEGYTF
TRBD1,NA,TRBV5-1,TRBJ2-2,TGCGCCAGCAGCTGGACAGGGGGGAACACCGGGGAGCTGTTTTTT,CASSWTGGNTGELFF
TRBD1,NA,TRBV6-5,TRBJ1-2,TGTGCCAGCAGGAGGGACAGTGGAATGGGGAGCTACACCTTC,CASRRDSGMGSYTF
NA,NA,TRBV2,TRBJ1-4,TGTGCCAGCAGTGAGAGTCAGGCTAATGAAAAACTGTTTTTT,CASSESQANEKLFF
NA,NA,TRBV19,TRBJ1-6,TGTGCCAGTAGTATTACAGGAAATTCACCCCTCCACTTT,CASSITGNSPLHF
NA,NA,TRBV7-8,TRBJ1-2,TGTGCCAGCAGCTCCAGGGTCGCTAACTATGGCTACACCTTC,CASSSRVANYGYTF
NA,NA,TRBV5-1,TRBJ1-5,TGCGCCAGCAGCTTGGGAGGGGGACCCAATCAGCCCCAGCATTTT,CASSLGGGPNQPQHF
NA,NA,TRBV7-9,TRBJ1-4,TGTGCCAGCAGCTTAGGACACAGGGAAAAACTGTTTTTT,CASSLGHREKLFF
TRBD2,NA,TRBV11-2,TRBJ2-5,TGTGCCAGCAGCTTAGGGTCGGGGGGGCCTGAGACCCAGTACTTC,CASSLGSGGPETQYF
TRBD2,NA,TRBV6-5,TRBJ2-3,TGTGCCAGCAGTTACTCAGCGGGGGGGTACACAGATACGCAGTATTTT,CASSYSAGGYTDTQYF
NA,NA,TRBV4-1,TRBJ1-1,TGCGCCAGCAGCCAGGCTGACAGGTTGAACACTGAAGCTTTCTTT,CASSQADRLNTEAFF
TRBD2,NA,TRBV5-1,TRBJ2-1,TGCGCCAGCAGCTTGGCGCGGCGGGGGGGAACCTACAATGAGCAGTTCTTC,CASSLARRGGTYNEQFF
TRBD1,once,TRBV19,TRBJ1-1,TGTGCCAGTAGTCCACGGACAGGGCAGAACACTGAAGCTTTCTTT,CASSPRTGQNTEAFF
TRBD2,few,TRBV9,TRBJ2-1,TGTGCCAGCAGCGCCCTAGCGGGGGTTCACAATGAGCAGTTCTTC,CASSALAGVHNEQFF
NA,NA,TRBV24-1,TRBJ2-1,TGTGCCACCAGTGACCCCGACAGCGGGAATGAGCAGTTCTTC,CATSDPDSGNEQFF